Each of the 29 T cell receptor beta chains below was sequenced from the same sample in a study of blood T cells in healthy people across ages. Using a J-beta primer mix together with a sample-barcoded 5' primer, a second PCR was run for roughly 7 to 12 cycles. From the 5' RACE reads, TCRdb called clonotypes with MiXCR, one entry per CDR3 protein. The sample lists hundreds of thousands of distinct CDR3 sequences, approximately 59% occurring once. Sequences were obtained from blood. Receptor source: a man aged 55 to 70 in good health.

This clonotype was counted only a few times. CDR3 sequence reads: CASRFTGKANYGYTF. In nucleotides, the CDR3 is TGTGCCAGCAGGTTCACAGGGAAAGCTAACTATGGCTACACCTTC. V gene TRBV27 combines with J gene TRBJ1-2, with D possibly TRBD1 on 6 matching bases. This CDR3 has 15 amino acids. Per germline, CDR1 MNHEY and CDR2 SMNVEV (reference sequence). V was cut by 6 bases and J by 0 bases, with 14 bases left in between.

The table lists this clonotype with many counts. V gene TRBV20-1 combines with J gene TRBJ2-3; D is undetermined. The length of the CDR3 is 12 residues. Germline CDR1 DFQATT, CDR2 SNEGSKA (reference sequence). The V gene lost 3 bases and the J gene lost 2 bases, with 6 bases spanning the gap. CDR3 coding DNA: TGCAGTGCTAGCAGCCTCACAGATACGCAGTATTTT. This encodes CSASSLTDTQYF.

The chain combines TRBV10-3 with TRBJ1-1, with 9 bases aligning to TRBD1. V lost 4 bases, J lost 9 bases, and 3 bases stayed unmatched. The germline gives CDR1 ENHRY, CDR2 SYGVKD. CDR3 length equals 12 residues. In DNA form, the CDR3 reads TGTGCCATCAGTGGAGGGACAGGGCAAGCTTTCTTT. Translation: CAISGGTGQAFF.

This clonotype was recorded a few times. The chain recombines TRBV14 with TRBJ2-1; tentatively, D is TRBD2 (7 bases). CDR1 and CDR2 (germline): SGHDN, FVKESK. The V and J ends lost 1 base and 10 bases respectively, with 17 bases between them. CDR3 length equals 15 residues. The CDR3 bases are TGTGCCAGCAGCCAAGTAGGGGGGGGTTCGTGGGAGCAGTTCTTC. Amino acid sequence: CASSQVGGGSWEQFF.

There are a few counts of this clonotype. This chain joins TRBV6-2 or TRBV6-3 and TRBJ1-1, with D maybe TRBD1 (5 bases). Between the trimmed V and J ends, which lost 5 bases and 2 bases, there was a span of 18 bases. Germline V gene lookup returns CDR1 MNHEY and CDR2 SVGEGT. There are 16 residues in the CDR3. The CDR3, as DNA: TGTGCCAGCAGTCTGGACACACTAGAGGTTAACACTGAAGCTTTCTTT. This gives the protein CASSLDTLEVNTEAFF.

There are a few counts of this clonotype. The rearrangement joins TRBV20-1 to TRBJ1-5; D not resolved. CDR1 and CDR2 (germline): DFQATT, SNEGSKA (reference sequence). V lost 3 bases and J 2 bases, leaving 17 bases between the germline ends. The CDR3 extends over 16 amino acids. CDR3 in DNA: TGCAGTGCTAGTGTCTCCGGCCTCGGGGGCAATCAGCCCCAGCATTTT. Its protein is CSASVSGLGGNQPQHF.

V gene TRBV7-2 combines with J gene TRBJ1-1; D may be TRBD1 (5 bases). Trimming removed 8 bases from V and 0 bases from J, with 13 bases in between. CDR3 length equals 14 residues. CDR1 and CDR2 (germline): SGHTA, FQGNSA. The CDR3, as DNA: TGTGCCAGCTCCAGGGTACTTATGAACACTGAAGCTTTCTTT. This codes for CASSRVLMNTEAFF.

This chain joins TRBV20-1 and TRBJ2-5; D tentatively reads TRBD1 or TRBD2 (6 bases each). CDR3 length: 13 amino acids. Germline assignment: CDR1 DFQATT and CDR2 SNEGSKA (reference sequence). Trimming pared 6 bases from V and 1 base from J, leaving 12 bases between. CDR3 amino acids: CSAGGDTQETQYF. The CDR3 DNA is TGCAGTGCAGGCGGGGACACCCAAGAGACCCAGTACTTC.

CDR3 coding DNA: TGTGCCAGCAGCTCTCGTTGGACAGGTGGCACAGATACGCAGTATTTT. Protein: CASSSRWTGGTDTQYF. This chain links TRBV7-8 with TRBJ2-3, with TRBD1 matching over 7 bases. V was clipped by 4 bases and J by 1 base; unmatched bases: 8. The CDR3 is 16 amino acids. Germline CDR1 and CDR2: SGHVS and FQNEAQ.

This chain uses TRBV2 with TRBJ1-6; TRBD1 aligns across 10 bases. Germline lookup yields CDR1 SNHLY and CDR2 FYNNEI. The CDR3 length is 14 residues. J gave up 11 bases and V 6 bases, and 7 bases lay outside the gene matches. For the CDR3, the DNA is TGTGCCAGCAGGGACGGGACAGGGGCTGCACCCCTCCACTTT. Protein product: CASRDGTGAAPLHF.

This clonotype was detected only a few times. This rearrangement joins TRBV3-1 to TRBJ2-5; 9 positions match TRBD1. The CDR3 length is 11 residues. With 5 bases clipped from V and 11 bases from J, the junction kept 3 bases outside the gene matches. The germline CDR1 and CDR2 sequences are LGHDT and YNNKEL (reference sequence). CDR3 sequence: CASSWGTGQYF. The CDR3 DNA follows: TGTGCCAGCAGCTGGGGGACAGGGCAGTACTTC.

V and J are TRBV5-8 and TRBJ2-1, with 8 bases identical to TRBD1. The CDR3 is 15 residues long. Germline CDR1 and CDR2: SGHTS and YDEGEE. V was clipped by 2 bases and J by 4 bases; unmatched bases: 5. CDR3 loop: CASSFRDRPYNEQFF. CDR3 DNA: TGTGCCAGCAGCTTTCGGGACAGGCCGTACAATGAGCAGTTCTTC.

There are many counts of this clonotype. A read error may account for a junction end that differs from germline. The chain combines TRBV5-1 with TRBJ2-5; 7 positions agree with TRBD1. CDR1 and CDR2 from the germline V gene are SGHRS and YFSETQ. The CDR3 has 14 residues. The CDR3 reads CASSLGTVQETQYF. The CDR3, as DNA: TGTGCCAGCAGCTTAGGGACAGTCCAAGAGACCCAGTACTTC. Supplemented by reference TRBV5-1 and TRBJ2-5, the full variable domain reads KAGVTQTPRYLIKTRGQQVTLSCSPISGHRSVSWYQQTPGQGLQFLFEYFSETQRNKGNFPGRFSGRQFSNSRSEMNVSTLELGDSALYLCASSLGTVQETQYFGPGTRLLVL.

This clonotype has just a few counts. The chain employs TRBV6-2 or TRBV6-3 and TRBJ2-1; no clear D. Deletions cut 6 bases from V and 10 bases from J, with 13 bases between. The CDR3 runs 12 residues. Germline assignment: CDR1 MNHEY and CDR2 SVGEGT. CDR3 sequence (DNA): TGTGCCAGCAGCCCTAAGGCTAACGAGCAGTTCTTC. Translating it yields CASSPKANEQFF.

The V gene is TRBV29-1, the J gene TRBJ2-3; D remains unclear. V shed 4 bases and J shed 0 bases, with 8 bases lying between them. The length of the CDR3 is 13 residues. Germline CDR1 is SQVTM and CDR2 is ANQGSEA. DNA of the CDR3: TGCAGCGTTGGGGCAGCTAGCACAGATACGCAGTATTTT. Its protein is CSVGAASTDTQYF.

The chain is built from TRBV7-6 and TRBJ2-6; D may be TRBD1 or TRBD2 (5 bases each). With 5 bases removed from V and 2 bases from J, the gap between germline ends came to 13 bases. CDR3 length: 16 amino acids. CDR1 is SGHVS and CDR2 is FNYEAQ in the germline V gene. The CDR3 sequence is CASSPRGDAGANVLTF. The CDR3 DNA reads as TGTGCCAGCAGCCCCCGAGGGGATGCTGGGGCCAACGTCCTGACTTTC.

This clonotype was observed a handful of times. This chain joins TRBV12-3 or TRBV12-4 and TRBJ2-1, with D possibly being TRBD1 (5 bases). The CDR3 totals 12 residues. V was shortened by 6 bases and J by 6 bases, with 9 bases between the two germline ends. The CDR3: CASRQGANEQFF. The CDR3 coding sequence is TGTGCCAGCAGGCAGGGCGCCAATGAGCAGTTCTTC.

The chain joins TRBV11-2 to TRBJ2-3, with D unclear. The CDR3 is made up of 14 amino acids. Germline assignment: CDR1 SGHAT and CDR2 FQNNGV. V lost 0 bases and J 2 bases, leaving 6 bases between the germline ends. The CDR3 spells CASSLDVATDTQYF. CDR3 sequence (DNA): TGTGCCAGCAGCTTAGATGTGGCCACAGATACGCAGTATTTT.

V gene TRBV11-2 combines with J gene TRBJ2-7; 10 bases map to TRBD1. The CDR3 has 16 amino acids. The trim removed 4 bases at V and 5 bases at J, leaving 11 bases unmatched. The V gene's germline CDR1 is SGHAT and CDR2 FQNNGV. CDR3 loop: CASSSLDRGRRNEQYF. CDR3 in DNA: TGTGCCAGCAGCTCCCTCGACAGGGGGCGTAGGAACGAGCAGTACTTC.

V is TRBV29-1 and J is TRBJ2-2, with TRBD1 matching over 11 bases. Germline V gives CDR1 SQVTM, CDR2 ANQGSEA. CDR3 length: 14 amino acids. V shed 4 bases and J 7 bases; nucleotides not matched to a gene: 5. CDR3 DNA: TGCAGCGTTGGGACAGGGGGCTTCGGCGGGGAGCTGTTTTTT. It codes for CSVGTGGFGGELFF.

The chain joins TRBV7-2 to TRBJ2-1; 8 bases line up with TRBD1. The V gene's germline CDR1 is SGHTA and CDR2 FQGNSA. This CDR3 is built from 14 residues. The V and J ends lost 1 base and 5 bases, in that order; junction bases with no gene match: 1. The CDR3 sequence is CASSLGTGHNEQFF. As DNA, the CDR3 is TGTGCCAGCAGCTTAGGGACAGGGCACAATGAGCAGTTCTTC.

In its sample, this clonotype was seen once. The V and J genes are TRBV4-2 and TRBJ2-3; maybe TRBD1 (5 bases). Trimming took off 1 base at V and 0 bases at J, with 20 bases between the two ends. Germline-derived CDR1 and CDR2 are LGHNA and YNFKEQ. This CDR3 spans 19 amino acids. The CDR3 region has the DNA TGTGCCAGCAGCCAAGTGGGCCGACAGTCGCGCTCTAGCACAGATACGCAGTATTTT. Protein sequence: CASSQVGRQSRSSTDTQYF.

In this sample, this clonotype turned up a few times. V usage is TRBV27 and J usage is TRBJ1-2, with D possibly being TRBD1 (6 bases). The germline V and J ends were trimmed by 6 bases and 2 bases, with 16 bases remaining between them. Germline assignment: CDR1 MNHEY and CDR2 SMNVEV (reference sequence). This CDR3 has 15 amino acids. The CDR3, as DNA: TGTGCCAGCAGGCCCGTGACAGGCTACAACTATGGCTACACCTTC. It codes for CASRPVTGYNYGYTF.

This sequence joins TRBV7-2 and TRBJ2-2; D not resolved. Trimming took 6 bases from V and 6 from J, leaving 17 bases between them. Germline CDR1 SGHTA, CDR2 FQGNSA. The CDR3 totals 15 residues. The CDR3: CASRTGPQVAGELFF. CDR3 nucleotides: TGTGCCAGCAGGACCGGGCCTCAAGTGGCCGGGGAGCTGTTTTTT.

This chain joins TRBV4-1 and TRBJ2-5; D perhaps matches TRBD2 (6 bases). The CDR3 covers 17 residues. Trimming removed 2 bases from V and 11 bases from J, with 27 bases in between. Per the germline V gene, CDR1 is MGHRA and CDR2 is YSYEKL. CDR3 sequence (DNA): TGCGCCAGCAGCCAAAGCTGGGCGGGCCGGGGGAACAATGAGCAGTACTTC. This translates into CASSQSWAGRGNNEQYF.

The rearrangement links TRBV9 to TRBJ2-7; a weak D match, TRBD2 (6 bases). The CDR3 is made up of 13 amino acids. From germline, CDR1 is SGDLS and CDR2 YYNGEE. V gave up 0 bases and J gave up 7 bases, with 11 bases separating them. CDR3 protein: CASSVDVGGEQYF. The CDR3 region has the DNA TGTGCCAGCAGCGTAGATGTGGGGGGAGAGCAGTACTTC.

This chain uses TRBV13 with TRBJ2-5; no definite D call. V was pared by 4 bases and J by 0 bases, with 9 bases between. CDR1 and CDR2 from the germline V gene are PRHDT and FYEKMQ (reference sequence). This CDR3 is 14 amino acids long. CDR3 bases: TGTGCCAGCAGCTCCCATGGAGACCAAGAGACCCAGTACTTC. It translates to CASSSHGDQETQYF.

The CDR3: CASSSDMNYGYTF. CDR3 nucleotide sequence: TGTGCCAGCAGTTCTGACATGAACTATGGCTACACCTTC. The rearrangement links TRBV28 to TRBJ1-2; no reliable D call. Germline V gene lookup returns CDR1 MDHEN and CDR2 SYDVKM. Trimming took off 4 bases at V and 2 bases at J, with 8 bases between the two ends. This CDR3 has 13 amino acids.

The chain couples TRBV5-1 to TRBJ1-6; 9 nucleotides agree with TRBD1. CDR1 is SGHRS, CDR2 YFSETQ, per germline. This CDR3 spans 18 amino acids. Germline trimming cut 0 bases from V and 8 bases from J; bases unmatched to any gene: 12. The CDR3 sequence: CASSLDTSPGQGDSPLHF. The CDR3, as DNA: TGCGCCAGCAGCTTGGATACCTCACCGGGACAGGGTGATTCACCCCTCCACTTT.